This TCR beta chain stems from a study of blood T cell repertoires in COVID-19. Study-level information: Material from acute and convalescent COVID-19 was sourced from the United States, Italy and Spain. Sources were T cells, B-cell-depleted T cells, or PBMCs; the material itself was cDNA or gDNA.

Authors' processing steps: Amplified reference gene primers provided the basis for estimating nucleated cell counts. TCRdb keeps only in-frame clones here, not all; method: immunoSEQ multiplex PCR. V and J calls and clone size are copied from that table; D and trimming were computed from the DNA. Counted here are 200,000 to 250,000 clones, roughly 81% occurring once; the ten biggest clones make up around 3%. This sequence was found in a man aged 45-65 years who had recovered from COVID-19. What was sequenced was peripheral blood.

In DNA, the CDR3 is TGTGCCAGCAGTGAAGCGCGGCTGGCTTATGGCTACACCTTC. It codes for CASSEARLAYGYTF. J is TRBJ1-2 and V is TRBV2; D uncertain. This CDR3 comprises 14 residues. CDR1 SNHLY and CDR2 FYNNEI come from the germline V gene. Trimming took off 0 bases at V and 5 bases at J, with 10 bases between the two ends.